Listed below are T cell receptor beta chains from one sample, sequenced in a study of identical twins. TCRdb re-called the 5' RACE reads with MiXCR, one entry per CDR3 protein. Found here are approximately 690,000 distinct CDR3 sequences, roughly 6% of them singletons; the top ten hold roughly 1.6%. Sequences were obtained from naive T cells sorted from blood. The receptors stem from a man aged 18 to 30 in good health. CDR3s include the opening cysteine and the closing phenylalanine or tryptophan. The D gene is left open where the match is weak. Only some rows state a clone size, as once, few, many or a class for expanded clones.

clone_size	d_call	cdr3_length	v_call	j_call	cdr3_nt	cdr3_aa
NA	TRBD2	15	TRBV20-1	TRBJ2-3	TGCAGTGCTAGAGCCGTGGGGGGGGGGACAGATACGCAGTATTTT	CSARAVGGGTDTQYF
many	NA	14	TRBV7-9	TRBJ1-1	TGTGCCAGCAGCTTTGGGAACCGAACAGGTGAAGCTTTCTTT	CASSFGNRTGEAFF
many	NA	14	TRBV27	TRBJ1-2	TGTGCCAGCAGTTACCAGGGTTACAACTATGGCTACACCTTC	CASSYQGYNYGYTF
NA	NA	15	TRBV7-2	TRBJ1-4	TGTGCCAGCAGCTCACGCGGACTCCGGAATGAAAAACTGTTTTTT	CASSSRGLRNEKLFF
NA	TRBD1	15	TRBV15	TRBJ1-1	TGTGCCACCAGCAGAGCCGGGACAGATTTTTCTGAAGCTTTCTTT	CATSRAGTDFSEAFF
many	NA	15	TRBV28	TRBJ1-1	TGTGCCAGCAGTTTAATAGGTTATCGGAACACTGAAGCTTTCTTT	CASSLIGYRNTEAFF
many	NA	16	TRBV24-1	TRBJ2-1	TGTGCCACCAGTGATCCGGGTAATTCAGCCTACAATGAGCAGTTCTTC	CATSDPGNSAYNEQFF
many	NA	15	TRBV6-5	TRBJ2-4	TGTGCCAGCAGTTACTCGGACAGTGCGTTAGACATTCAGTACTTC	CASSYSDSALDIQYF
NA	NA	14	TRBV29-1	TRBJ2-2	TGCAGCGTTGAGGGGCATGCGAACACCGGGGAGCTGTTTTTT	CSVEGHANTGELFF
NA	NA	15	TRBV10-2	TRBJ1-3	TGCGCCAGCAGTGTTGGGGGACTCTCAGGAAACACCATATATTTT	CASSVGGLSGNTIYF
NA	NA	12	TRBV19	TRBJ1-5	TGTGCCAGTAGTGGAGGGGAACAGCCCCAGCATTTT	CASSGGEQPQHF
many	TRBD2	18	TRBV5-1	TRBJ2-2	TGCGCCAGCAGCCATCGGACTAGCGGGGGCGGAGGCACCGGGGAGCTGTTTTTT	CASSHRTSGGGGTGELFF